These 26 T cell receptor beta chains originate from one sample sequenced in a study of CD8+ T cells in alopecia areata. RNA was isolated and reverse transcribed to cDNA, the sequencing template. The repertoire was sequenced with immunoSEQ multiplex PCR; TCRdb's copy has only in-frame clones and lacks some. The sample has nearly 110,000 clones; over 80% are singletons. Treatment: oral pan-JAK inhibitor, 5-10 mg twice daily. The sample in question was CD8+ T cells sorted from blood, obtained at week 24, from a patient treated with tofacitinib. The receptors derive from a human donor with alopecia areata.

The chain has TRBV7-9 and TRBJ2-7; no clear D gene. This CDR3 has 14 amino acids. Germline-derived CDR1 and CDR2 are SEHNR and FQNEAQ (reference sequence). The V gene lost 5 bases and the J gene lost 5 bases, with 16 bases spanning the gap. The CDR3 bases are TGTGCCAGCAGCCCCGTTTTGGGCAGCAACGAGCAGTACTTC. It is translated as CASSPVLGSNEQYF. Full variable domain (rest looked up from reference TRBV7-9 and TRBJ2-7): DTGVSQNPRHKITKRGQNVTFRCDPISEHNRLYWYRQTLGQGPEFLTYFQNEAQLEKSRLLSDRFSAERPKGSFSTLEIQRTEQGDSAMYLCASSPVLGSNEQYFGPGTRLTVT.

The gene calls are TRBV13 and TRBJ2-7, with D perhaps matching TRBD1 or TRBD2 (7 bases each). Germline V gene data show CDR1 as PRHDT and CDR2 as FYEKMQ (reference sequence). The length of the CDR3 is 14 residues. The germline V and J ends were trimmed by 10 bases and 7 bases, with 23 bases remaining between them. CDR3: CATSPPGGEGEQYF. CDR3 coding DNA: TGTGCCACAAGCCCTCCAGGGGGGGAGGGGGAGCAGTACTTC.

This rearrangement joins TRBV6-5 to TRBJ1-1; D is perhaps TRBD1 (5 bases). Trimming took off 0 bases at V and 6 bases at J, with 17 bases between the two ends. CDR1 is MNHEY, CDR2 SVGAGI, per germline. This CDR3 spans 16 amino acids. The CDR3 here is CASSYSFLVGEAEAFF. The CDR3 region has the DNA TGTGCCAGCAGTTACTCCTTTTTGGTGGGGGAGGCTGAAGCTTTCTTT.

This sequence joins TRBV30 and TRBJ2-7; 8 bases fit TRBD1. This CDR3 contains 13 residues. Germline CDR1 reads GTSNPN; CDR2 reads SVGIG (reference sequence). After removal of 5 bases from V and 4 bases from J, the junction contained 7 bases not matched to a gene. CDR3 DNA: TGTGCCTGGGCGGACAGGGCGGCGTACGAGCAGTACTTC. This encodes CAWADRAAYEQYF.

This chain links TRBV7-9 with TRBJ2-3; D could derive from TRBD1 or TRBD2 (5 bases each). Trimming shortened V by 4 bases and J by 5 bases, and 16 bases separated the two germline ends. From germline, CDR1 is SEHNR and CDR2 FQNEAQ (reference sequence). This CDR3 spans 15 amino acids. The CDR3 DNA reads as TGTGCCAGCAGCTCCCCGGGACGTAAACTAGATACGCAGTATTTT. It is translated as CASSSPGRKLDTQYF.

The CDR3 here is CASRSDRAAGNTIYF. In nucleotides, the CDR3 is TGTGCCAGCAGGTCTGACAGGGCCGCAGGAAACACCATATATTTT. The chain couples TRBV7-9 to TRBJ1-3, with 7 bases lining up with TRBD1. CDR3 length equals 15 residues. The V gene's germline CDR1 is SEHNR and CDR2 FQNEAQ (reference sequence). Losses at the gene ends were 6 bases for V and 4 bases for J; bases not matched to a gene: 9.

This chain connects TRBV27 to TRBJ2-7, with D hard to call. The CDR3 is 13 amino acids. Germline CDR1 reads MNHEY; CDR2 reads SMNVEV (reference sequence). V was pared by 3 bases and J by 5 bases, with 11 bases between. The CDR3 coding sequence is TGTGCCAGCAGTTTCCTAGATGGGAACGAGCAGTACTTC. It codes for CASSFLDGNEQYF.

This rearrangement joins TRBV19 to TRBJ2-3, with D possibly matching TRBD2 (5 bases). The germline V and J ends were trimmed by 3 bases and 8 bases, with 15 bases remaining between them. Germline-derived CDR1 and CDR2 are LNHDA and SQIVND (reference sequence). The CDR3 has 14 residues. CDR3 in amino acids: CASSIGGGPATQYF. The CDR3 DNA reads as TGTGCCAGTAGTATCGGCGGCGGGCCCGCTACGCAGTATTTT.

J is TRBJ2-1 and V is TRBV27; D remains unclear. Trimming removed 2 bases from V and 6 bases from J, with 5 bases in between. CDR3 length: 12 amino acids. The germline V gene encodes CDR1 MNHEY and CDR2 SMNVEV (reference sequence). In DNA, the CDR3 is TGTGCCAGCAGTTTACCGGGCAATGAGCAGTTCTTC. This codes for CASSLPGNEQFF.

V usage is TRBV4-1 and J usage is TRBJ1-1; D gene ambiguous. The CDR3 is 15 residues long. The V end was cut by 0 bases, the J end by 2 bases, with 10 bases between. The V gene's germline CDR1 is MGHRA and CDR2 YSYEKL. The CDR3 loop is CASSQELEANTEAFF. Here the CDR3 DNA reads TGCGCCAGCAGCCAAGAATTGGAGGCCAACACTGAAGCTTTCTTT.

This clone has only a few counts. The chain recombines TRBV14 with TRBJ2-7; the D gene is possibly TRBD2 (5 bases). With 4 bases removed from V and 4 bases from J, the gap between germline ends came to 8 bases. CDR3 length: 12 residues. Germline V CDR1 and CDR2: SGHDN, FVKESK. CDR3 loop: CASSPGNYEQYF. Here the CDR3 DNA reads TGTGCCAGCAGCCCCGGGAATTACGAGCAGTACTTC.

About this clone itself: Other nucleotide sequences from this sample produce the same CDR3. The V call is TRBV29-1, the J call TRBJ2-7; 7 positions match TRBD1. The V and J ends lost 2 bases and 3 bases, in that order; junction bases with no gene match: 4. This CDR3 is 13 amino acids long. Germline V gene data show CDR1 as SQVTM and CDR2 as ANQGSEA. The CDR3 protein is CSVESRDSYEQYF. For the CDR3, the DNA is TGCAGCGTTGAAAGCCGGGACAGCTACGAGCAGTACTTC.

This clone was seen a handful of times. The chain is built from TRBV19 and TRBJ2-7; no clear D. Germline CDR1 reads LNHDA; CDR2 reads SQIVND (reference sequence). The CDR3 is made up of 14 amino acids. V lost 1 base, J lost 0 bases, and 7 bases lay in between. The CDR3 sequence: CASSIGTGSYEQYF. CDR3 DNA sequence: TGTGCCAGTAGTATAGGAACGGGCTCCTACGAGCAGTACTTC.

The genes are TRBV6-5 and TRBJ2-2, with D possibly matching TRBD1 (5 bases). CDR1 MNHEY and CDR2 SVGAGI come from the germline V gene. V gave up 0 bases and J gave up 2 bases, with 10 bases separating them. This CDR3 is built from 16 residues. The CDR3 DNA is TGTGCCAGCAGTTACTCGTATCAGGGAAACACCGGGGAGCTGTTTTTT. Translation gives CASSYSYQGNTGELFF.

This clone was seen more than once but under ten times. The chain carries TRBV7-2 and TRBJ2-5; TRBD2 is a possible D gene (5 bases). V was pared by 4 bases and J by 11 bases, with 14 bases between. The CDR3 consists of 12 residues. CDR1 SGHTA and CDR2 FQGNSA come from the germline V gene. This CDR3 reads CASSSDSLEQYF. CDR3 in DNA: TGTGCCAGCAGCTCGGACTCCCTGGAGCAGTACTTC.

The chain is built from TRBV5-6 and TRBJ2-7, with D perhaps being TRBD1 or TRBD2 (5 bases each). CDR1 and CDR2 (germline): SGHDT, YYEEEE. The CDR3 loop spans 14 amino acids. Trimming took off 0 bases at V and 7 bases at J, with 14 bases between the two ends. CDR3 nucleotides: TGTGCCAGCAGCTTGGCCGGGACCCCCCGTGAGCAGTACTTC. This encodes CASSLAGTPREQYF.

The chain joins TRBV5-1 to TRBJ1-1, with D maybe TRBD1 (6 bases). The germline V and J ends were trimmed by 4 bases and 5 bases, with 15 bases remaining between them. Germline CDR1 reads SGHRS; CDR2 reads YFSETQ. The CDR3 consists of 14 residues. CDR3 nucleotide sequence: TGCGCCAGCAGCCCGCGTACAGGGAGGACTGAAGCTTTCTTT. Translation gives CASSPRTGRTEAFF.

The chain couples TRBV7-2 to TRBJ2-7; 10 bases align to TRBD1. Germline CDR1 is SGHTA and CDR2 is FQGNSA. V shed 5 bases and J 1 base; nucleotides not matched to a gene: 8. The CDR3 totals 16 residues. Written as DNA, the CDR3 is TGTGCCAGCAGCCCACCCGGGACAGGGGCATCCTACGAGCAGTACTTC. Translating it yields CASSPPGTGASYEQYF.

This clone was observed a single time. The chain recombines TRBV7-6 with TRBJ2-1, with TRBD2 matching 9 bases. The CDR3 runs 15 residues. Germline V gene sequence: CDR1 SGHVS, CDR2 FNYEAQ. J lost 7 bases, V lost 2 bases, and 6 bases had no gene match. CDR3 DNA: TGTGCCAGCAGCTTATGGAGCGGGGGGCTGAATGAGCAGTTCTTC. It is translated as CASSLWSGGLNEQFF.

A word on this clone: The CDR3 does not close with the conserved phenylalanine or tryptophan, likely indicating a read error. No DNA is shown, since the ends of the CDR3 on it are uncertain; the CDR3 is the one TCRdb lists. The V gene is TRBV7-2, the J gene TRBJ1-2. Looked up from germline, CDR1 is SGHTA and CDR2 is FQGNSA. From its first to its last residue, the CDR3 has 8 amino acids. The CDR3: CASNPSGL.

The chain carries TRBV11-2 and TRBJ1-3, with D unresolved. The V gene's germline CDR1 is SGHAT and CDR2 FQNNGV. The CDR3 contains 16 residues. Trimming left V 1 base short and J 0 bases short, with 10 bases between. The CDR3 nucleotides read TGTGCCAGCAGCTTAGCGCCAGGTTACTCTGGAAACACCATATATTTT. Translated, it gives CASSLAPGYSGNTIYF.

The rearrangement links TRBV5-6 to TRBJ2-1; D is perhaps TRBD1 or TRBD2 (5 bases each). The germline V gene encodes CDR1 SGHDT and CDR2 YYEEEE. The CDR3 covers 17 residues. Between the trimmed V and J ends, which lost 1 base and 0 bases, there was a span of 14 bases. CDR3 protein: CASSLPLGDSSYNEQFF. DNA of the CDR3: TGTGCCAGCAGCTTGCCACTAGGGGATAGCTCCTACAATGAGCAGTTCTTC.

The CDR3 bases are TGCAGTGCTTCTCAAGCCCAGCATTTT. Amino acid sequence: CSASQAQHF. The chain has TRBV20-1 and TRBJ1-5; D is undetermined. The V gene's germline CDR1 is DFQATT and CDR2 SNEGSKA (reference sequence). Trimming pared 5 bases from V and 11 bases from J, leaving 7 bases between. The CDR3 totals 9 residues.

This sequence joins TRBV25-1 and TRBJ1-1; no reliable D call. Germline V gives CDR1 MGHDK, CDR2 SYGVNS. The V end lost 3 bases, the J end lost 4 bases, and 9 bases lay between the germline ends. There are 13 residues in the CDR3. The CDR3 protein is CASSDWDLTEAFF. For the CDR3, the DNA is TGTGCCAGCAGTGACTGGGATCTCACTGAAGCTTTCTTT.

The chain couples TRBV5-1 to TRBJ2-7; TRBD1 aligns across 9 bases. The V gene's germline CDR1 is SGHRS and CDR2 YFSETQ. This CDR3 spans 15 amino acids. The trim removed 0 bases at V and 9 bases at J, leaving 10 bases unmatched. The CDR3 region is CASSLVGQGIEGQYF. The CDR3 nucleotides read TGCGCCAGCAGCTTGGTAGGACAGGGGATCGAAGGGCAGTACTTC.

This rearrangement joins TRBV5-1 to TRBJ1-1; 8 nucleotides agree with TRBD1. The V gene end was trimmed by 3 bases and the J gene end by 1 base; junction bases not matched to a gene: 2. CDR1 is SGHRS and CDR2 is YFSETQ in the germline V gene. The CDR3 consists of 14 residues. This CDR3 is CASSWGTGNTEAFF. The CDR3 region has the DNA TGCGCCAGCAGCTGGGGGACAGGGAACACTGAAGCTTTCTTT.